The 4 T cell receptor beta chains given below trace back to one sample, sequenced in a study of T cell responses to AZD1222 COVID-19 vaccine. Here immunoSEQ multiplex PCR was the method, and the copy in TCRdb shows in-frame clones only, minus some. Here the sample spans fewer than 90,000 clones, 85% to 95% being singletons. Sequenced material: peripheral blood, taken 28 days after the second AZD1222 dose. These receptors all stem from an adult who received the AZD1222 COVID-19 vaccine.

This rearrangement joins TRBV18 to TRBJ2-4; tentatively, D is TRBD2 (5 bases). Germline CDR1 KGHSH, CDR2 LQKENI. The V and J ends lost 3 bases and 0 bases respectively, with 12 bases between them. CDR3 length: 16 amino acids. CDR3 in DNA: TGTGCCAGCTCACCGGCGGGTCTACTAGCCAAAAACATTCAGTACTTC. This gives the protein CASSPAGLLAKNIQYF.

The chain combines TRBV2 with TRBJ1-1; the match to TRBD1 covers 7 bases. The CDR3 extends over 13 amino acids. The trim removed 8 bases at V and 1 base at J, leaving 4 bases unmatched. Germline CDR1 SNHLY, CDR2 FYNNEI. CDR3 sequence (DNA): TGTGCCAGCCGGGGACAGACGAACACTGAAGCTTTCTTT. Its translation is CASRGQTNTEAFF.

The chain recombines TRBV7-3 with TRBJ1-2; D gene unclear. The CDR3 is 11 amino acids. Germline loops: CDR1 SGHTA, CDR2 FQGTGA. V lost 5 bases, J lost 5 bases, and 6 bases lay in between. The DNA for the CDR3 is TGTGCCAGCAGCGAAGGATATGGCTACACCTTC. It codes for CASSEGYGYTF.

This chain uses TRBV19 with TRBJ2-2; 7 bases fit TRBD1. This CDR3 is 16 amino acids long. Germline lookup yields CDR1 LNHDA and CDR2 SQIVND (reference sequence). The trim removed 3 bases at V and 2 bases at J, leaving 6 bases unmatched. The CDR3: CASSIRAGGNTGELFF. The CDR3 nucleotides are TGTGCCAGTAGTATTCGCGCAGGGGGAAACACCGGGGAGCTGTTTTTT.